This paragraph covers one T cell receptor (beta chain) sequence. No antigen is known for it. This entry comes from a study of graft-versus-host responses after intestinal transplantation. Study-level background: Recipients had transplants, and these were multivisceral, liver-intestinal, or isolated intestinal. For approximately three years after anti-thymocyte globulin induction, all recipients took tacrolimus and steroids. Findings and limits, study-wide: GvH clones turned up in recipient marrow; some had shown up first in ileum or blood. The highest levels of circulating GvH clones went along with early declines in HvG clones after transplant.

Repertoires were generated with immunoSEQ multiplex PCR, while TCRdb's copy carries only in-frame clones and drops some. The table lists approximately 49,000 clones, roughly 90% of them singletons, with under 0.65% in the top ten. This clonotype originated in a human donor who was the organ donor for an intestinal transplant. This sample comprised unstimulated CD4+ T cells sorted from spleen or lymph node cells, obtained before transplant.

The CDR3 protein is CASSSPGAGGEGEAFF. The CDR3 nucleotides read TGTGCCAGTAGCTCACCCGGAGCGGGGGGCGAGGGTGAAGCTTTCTTT. The J gene is TRBJ1-1, the V gene TRBV19; D is possibly TRBD1 (6 bases). V lost 6 bases to trimming and J lost 7 bases, with 24 bases between them. Germline V gene data show CDR1 as LNHDA and CDR2 as SQIVND (reference sequence). This CDR3 has 16 residues. The complete variable domain, with remaining parts taken from reference TRBV19 and TRBJ1-1, reads DGGITQSPKYLFRKEGQNVTLSCEQNLNHDAMYWYRQDPGQGLRLIYYSQIVNDFQKGDIAEGYSVSREKKESFPLTVTSAQKNPTAFYLCASSSPGAGGEGEAFFGQGTRLTVV.